Below are 4 T cell receptor beta chains sequenced from a single sample in a study of PD-L1 blockade in urothelial cancer (dated by TCRdb to about 2017). Library preparation used the immunoSEQ multiplex PCR assay. The immuneACCESS repertoire file appears here via TCRdb, limited to in-frame rearrangements. These files lack a portion of the clones; in checked studies, under half of the deficit traces to unresolved V genes, and the cause of the others is not known. For this sample there are 85,000 to 95,000 clones; around 87% appear just once. The ten largest clones capture roughly 1.6% of the sample. What this sample's time point label stands for: pretreatment peripheral blood. Sequenced material: PBMCs, taken around atezolizumab (anti-PD-L1) treatment. These receptors came from a man aged 55 to 69 with urothelial cancer.

The V gene is TRBV21-1, the J gene TRBJ1-2. TRBV21-1 is an annotated pseudogene. This CDR3 has 15 residues. The CDR3: CASSSRYKVLRDYTF. The DNA of the CDR3 is TGTGCCAGCAGCAGCCGATATAAGGTCCTGAGGGACTACACCTTC.

The rearrangement uses TRBV4-2 and TRBJ2-5, with 7 bases matching TRBD1. After removal of 1 base from V and 2 bases from J, the junction contained 1 base not matched to a gene. Germline V CDR1 and CDR2: LGHNA, YNFKEQ. The CDR3 sequence is 14 residues long. The DNA for the CDR3 is TGTGCCAGCAGCCAAGCCAGGGGGCAAGAGACCCAGTACTTC. Encoded protein: CASSQARGQETQYF.

This clone showed up just a few times. The chain combines TRBV5-1 with TRBJ2-2; 7 nucleotides align to TRBD2. With 7 bases clipped from V and 6 bases from J, the junction kept 12 bases outside the gene matches. The germline V gene encodes CDR1 SGHRS and CDR2 YFSETQ. The CDR3 runs to 15 residues. The DNA for the CDR3 is TGCGCCAGCCGTTTTGGGGTCGCGGGGGCCGGGGAGCTGTTTTTT. This encodes CASRFGVAGAGELFF.

CDR3 DNA: TGTGCCAGCAGCTCGAAAACTGGTGACAGGGCTGGAAACACCATATATTTT. It encodes CASSSKTGDRAGNTIYF. The V call is TRBV5-4, the J call TRBJ1-3, with 7 bases aligning to TRBD1. CDR1 and CDR2 from the germline V gene are SGHNT and YYREEE (reference sequence). This CDR3 comprises 17 residues. Unmatched junction bases numbered 11, after V lost 3 bases and J lost 2 bases.